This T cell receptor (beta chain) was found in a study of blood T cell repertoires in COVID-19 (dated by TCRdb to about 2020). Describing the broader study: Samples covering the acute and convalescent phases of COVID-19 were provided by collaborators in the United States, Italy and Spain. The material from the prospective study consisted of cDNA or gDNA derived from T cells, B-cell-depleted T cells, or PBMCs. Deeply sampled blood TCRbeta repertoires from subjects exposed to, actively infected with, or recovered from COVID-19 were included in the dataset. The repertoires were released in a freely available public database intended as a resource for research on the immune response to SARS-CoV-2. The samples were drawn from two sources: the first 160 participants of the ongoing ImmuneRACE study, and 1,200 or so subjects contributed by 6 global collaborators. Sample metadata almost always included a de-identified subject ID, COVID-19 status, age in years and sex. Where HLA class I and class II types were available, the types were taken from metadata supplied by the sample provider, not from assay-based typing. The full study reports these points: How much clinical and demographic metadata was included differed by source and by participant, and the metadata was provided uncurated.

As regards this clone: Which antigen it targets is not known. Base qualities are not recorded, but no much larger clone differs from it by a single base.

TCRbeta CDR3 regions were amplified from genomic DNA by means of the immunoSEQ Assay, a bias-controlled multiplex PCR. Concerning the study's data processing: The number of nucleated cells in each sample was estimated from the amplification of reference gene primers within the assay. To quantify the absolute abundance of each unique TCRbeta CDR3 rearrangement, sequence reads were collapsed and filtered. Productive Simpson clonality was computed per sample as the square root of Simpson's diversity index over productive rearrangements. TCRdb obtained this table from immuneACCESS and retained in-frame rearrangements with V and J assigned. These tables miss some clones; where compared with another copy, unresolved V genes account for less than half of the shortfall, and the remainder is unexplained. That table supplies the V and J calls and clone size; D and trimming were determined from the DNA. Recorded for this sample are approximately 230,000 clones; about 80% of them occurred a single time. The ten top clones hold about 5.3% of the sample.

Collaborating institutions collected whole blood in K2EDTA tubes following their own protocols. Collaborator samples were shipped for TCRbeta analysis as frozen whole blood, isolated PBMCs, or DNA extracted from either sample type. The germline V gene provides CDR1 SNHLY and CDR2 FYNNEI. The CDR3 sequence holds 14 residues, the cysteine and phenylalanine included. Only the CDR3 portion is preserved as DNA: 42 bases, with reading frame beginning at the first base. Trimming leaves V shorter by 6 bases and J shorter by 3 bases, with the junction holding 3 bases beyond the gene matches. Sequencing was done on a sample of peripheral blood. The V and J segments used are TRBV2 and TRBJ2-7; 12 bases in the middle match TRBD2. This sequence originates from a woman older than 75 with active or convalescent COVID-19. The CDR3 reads CASSKGLAGYEQYF. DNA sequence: TGTGCCAGCAGCAAGGGACTAGCGGGCTACGAGCAGTACTTC.